Below, one TCR beta chain is given with its context. Its specificity is unknown. TCRdb's table, derived via immunoSEQ multiplex PCR, lists solely in-frame clones and lacks some. The sample consists of 70,000 or so clones, roughly 87% of them appearing once. The sample comes from a study of OX40 agonist ivuxolimab in advanced cancers. Overall study: Patients assigned to dose escalation were diagnosed with hepatocellular carcinoma, melanoma, renal cell or head and neck cancer. Partial responses were achieved by three patients, of whom one had hepatocellular carcinoma and two had cutaneous melanoma.

Regarding the study as a whole: Patients who responded partially at 0.1-3.0 mg/kg showed clonal expansion ranking among the lowest. Clonal expansion by week 6 occurred in CD4+ and CD8+ blood T cells (at 0.1 to 3.0 mg/kg).

Trimming left V 6 bases short and J 8 bases short, with 14 bases between. From germline, CDR1 is ENHRY and CDR2 SYGVKD. This CDR3 has 13 residues. This TCR was recovered from an adult with an advanced solid tumor such as melanoma, head and neck, liver or kidney cancer. The chain joins TRBV10-3 to TRBJ1-5; tentative D call: TRBD1 (5 bases). The sample here was CD4+ or CD8+ T cells sorted from blood, taken in a trial of the OX40 agonist ivuxolimab. The CDR3 spells CAISLGRSEPQHF. CDR3 nucleotides: TGTGCCATCAGCCTGGGACGTTCAGAGCCCCAGCATTTT.